Listed below are T cell receptor beta chains from one sample, sequenced in a study of blood T cell repertoires in COVID-19. The table came from immunoSEQ multiplex PCR; TCRdb's copy has only in-frame clones and leaves some out. Of over 150,000 clones listed, about 88% were seen once; the top ten hold 1% to 1.2%. The source material was peripheral blood. The origin of the receptors is a man aged 35 to 55 with acute or convalescent COVID-19. Each CDR3 is given with its conserved first and last residue. The order of the fields is V gene, D gene, CDR3 protein. A D gene is named only where the DNA matches it firmly.

TRBV7-9 TRBD1 CASSRGQARTGELFF
TRBV7-2 NA CASSLGTMNTEAFF
TRBV12-3/TRBV12-4 TRBD1 CASRGTGRNEQYF
TRBV5-6 NA CASSRQTSGNTIYF
TRBV10-2 TRBD2 CASSEDRLAGRGEQFF
TRBV29-1 TRBD1 CSVGQGKNTEAFF
TRBV27 NA CASRGSNEKLFF
TRBV7-9 TRBD1 CASSTRRQKDRGQETQYF
TRBV3-1/TRBV3-2 NA CASSQEGVQPQHF
TRBV9 TRBD2 CASSESSGGVTNNEQFF
TRBV28 TRBD1 CASSYDRGSPREQYF
TRBV7-2 NA CASSLTPPETVGNTIYF
TRBV29-1 NA CSGEAGEKLFF
TRBV5-8 NA CASSSWDTSYQPQHF
TRBV4-3 TRBD1 CASSHSDRAGGTEAFF
TRBV19 NA CASSIGGNSYEQYF
TRBV9 TRBD2 CASSVEGLAGSVSPYNEQFF
TRBV28 NA CASSLGGGYYNEQFF
TRBV3-1/TRBV3-2 TRBD1 CASSPGTAGDQPQHF
TRBV7-8 TRBD1 CASSMTGPSGYTF
TRBV5-4 NA CASSFLGGDNYGYTF
TRBV28 TRBD1 CASIKAGQGAGLYGYTF
TRBV2 NA CASSYGRVFPNEKLFF
TRBV9 TRBD1 CASSISLQGAGNTIYF
TRBV29-1 TRBD2 CSVRGLAGGYEQYF
TRBV7-3 NA CASSLDSSLGYTF
TRBV5-4 NA CASSLGFSNSPLHF
TRBV11-2 NA CASSFPGTTYGYTF
TRBV25-1 TRBD2 CASALTSATDTQYF
TRBV28 NA CASSSNPLTPGPQHF
TRBV6-5 NA CASSSPGQLYEQYF
TRBV6-5 TRBD1 CASRPPGQPQETQYF
TRBV5-1 NA CASSPWAGAGQPQHF
TRBV5-1 NA CASSSLDGGRLVYEQYF
TRBV11-2 TRBD1 CASSKPGQGFQETQYF
TRBV3-1/TRBV3-2 TRBD1 CASSQGDRFNQPQHF
TRBV2 NA CASRTRYNEKLFF
TRBV3-1/TRBV3-2 TRBD2 CASSRTSGGAYEQFF
TRBV11-3 TRBD1 CASSLRQGDSPLHF
TRBV3-1/TRBV3-2 NA CASSQREGRNGYTF
TRBV11-2 TRBD2 CASSLMGLAGTDTQYF
TRBV3-1/TRBV3-2 NA CASSHRTASGAGELFF
TRBV9 TRBD1 CASSVEHRGYEQYF
TRBV28 NA CASSLYQLGSYGYTF
TRBV7-2 TRBD1 CASSLRQGAHNEQFF
TRBV7-3 NA CASSLGLGYNYEQFF
TRBV9 TRBD2 CASSVASGATGELFF
TRBV15 NA CATSGTHGQPQHF
TRBV9 TRBD1 CASSVAGQGYEKLFF
TRBV18 TRBD2 CASSPAIGGGANEQFF
TRBV7-9 NA CASSLARPAGEKLFF
TRBV6-6 TRBD1 CASSLQGSNQPQHF
TRBV19 NA CASSGLSLNTEAFF
TRBV19 TRBD1 CASSKDRTLNTEAFF
TRBV2 TRBD1 CASKWDRSFPEQYF
TRBV2 TRBD2 CASSNSGGTVTGELFF
TRBV6-5 TRBD1 CASSQDRSNQPQHF
TRBV5-1 NA CASSLPPTGPADTEAFF